This T cell receptor (beta chain) appears in the sequencing data of a study of shared clonotypes between healthy human individuals (dated by TCRdb to 2020 to 2022). Background on the whole study: The cohort included a few men and a couple of women between 18 and 49 years of age. The study deeply sequenced blood TCR repertoires of five healthy adults to estimate repertoire size and the extent of clonotype sharing between individuals. Different laboratories and diverse techniques were used to prepare libraries and sequence TCR repertoires, to increase sequencing depth and limit assay-specific biases. Leukapheresis yielded between about 0.8 and 9.5 billion PBMCs per donor. Per donor, three plates each were used for CD4 naive and CD4 memory, two for CD8 naive, and one for CD8 memory. Paper-wide results and their limitations: Incomplete sequencing was indicated by rarefaction of sorted-subset datasets, despite the large sequencing depth. Compared with non-shared clonotypes, clonotypes shared by all four sorted-subset donors had higher generation probabilities. Sampling was restricted to blood, and TCR repertoires in tissue are likely to differ from TCR repertoires in blood. Pairwise subsampling led to the expectation that sequencing depth would affect the degree of clonotype sharing among donors. Larger estimated clonotype richness was generally found for naive subsets than for memory subsets. When four donors were compared, the shared fraction of clonotypes was 5% to 6.5% for naive CD4, less than 4% for naive CD8, 2.3% for memory CD4, and roughly 0.43% for memory CD8. Because the study included only a small number of donors, the genetic and exposure-history diversity represented was limited.

In regard to this clone: The specificity of this receptor is unknown. No much larger clonotype is one base removed from it; base qualities were not supplied. This sample also contains other DNA sequences that code for the same CDR3.

Sequences MNHEY (CDR1) and SMNVEV (CDR2) are obtained from the germline V gene (reference sequence). V is cut by 8 bases and J by 2 bases, and the space between the germline ends is 8 bases. The CDR3 goes from the cysteine to the phenylalanine over 12 residues. The retained sequence is limited to the CDR3, 36 bases, with the frame set at the first base. The donors were healthy, HIV-negative adults with no recently reported acute infections or vaccinations. Every donor was a Caucasian adult living in Nashville, Tennessee, USA. CD4+ T cells were enriched by magnetic negative selection; naive cells were then positively selected on CD45RA, and the negative fraction formed the memory subset. Blood was obtained by leukapheresis, after which PBMCs were separated by Ficoll-Histopaque density gradient centrifugation and cryopreserved in liquid nitrogen vapor phase. Analytical flow cytometry was used to check the purity and quantity of every magnetically sorted T cell population. Genomic DNA was isolated from each sorted fraction and quantified by UV absorbance on a Nanodrop 2000c.

Using the deep immunoSEQ assay, TCR CDR3 regions were amplified from genomic DNA by multiplex PCR. Extracted genomic DNA from each cell subset was spread evenly across all wells of several immunoSEQ 96-well plates, with each plate serving as a replicate. Each replicate PCR for sorted subsets received roughly 0.2 ug genomic DNA, equal to roughly 29,000 T cell genomes. The purified libraries were quantified using a Qubit 3.0 fluorometer, sized with a Bioanalyzer 2100, and then quantified again using the KAPA Library Quantification kit. Every immunoSEQ 96-well plate was sequenced on a dedicated single-read 150-cycle Illumina NextSeq 550 flow cell. The original methods were these. Because the immunoSEQ output held only junctional sequences and lacked quality scores, the filtering could not match the filtering applied to full-length reads. Sequences were annotated with PyIR, a Python wrapper for IgBLAST v1.9, and V/J genes and CDR3 were assigned using IMGT germline references. Reads with weak V/J assignments (E-value above 1e-6), missing CDR3, stop codons, out-of-frame junctions, or ambiguous translated residues were removed. V3J clonotypes were defined as sequences sharing the same inferred V gene, J gene, and CDR3 amino acid sequence. The percentage overlap between two repertoires was calculated by dividing the number of shared unique clonotypes by the size of the smaller repertoire. Richness of each repertoire was evaluated using RTK rarefaction, the Chao1 estimator, and Recon v2.1 estimates of unobserved clonotypes. Generation probabilities were computed with OLGA for all TCRbeta clonotypes obtained by the gDNA method from several donors. TCRdb obtained this table from immuneACCESS and retained in-frame rearrangements with V and J assigned. These tables miss some clones; where compared with another copy, unresolved V genes account for less than half of the shortfall, and the remainder is unexplained. V and J calls and clone size are as listed in that table; D and trimming were resolved from the DNA. Here the sample has about a million clones; about 75% occur a single time. The ten largest clones take up approximately 1.5% of the sample.

Sequencing was done on a sample of memory CD4+ T cells sorted from blood. The cell subset or site label, as the study defines it: CD45RA-negative fraction. The receptor was derived from a man younger than 35 in good health. In this chain, TRBV27 is recombined with TRBJ2-3; the D region may be TRBD1 or TRBD2, each matching 5 bases equally. The sequenced DNA: TGTGCCAGCTCCGGGACCACAGATACGCAGTATTTT. Its amino acids are CASSGTTDTQYF.